Listed below are T cell receptor beta chains from one sample, sequenced in a study of blood T cells in healthy people across ages. TCRdb re-called the 5' RACE reads with MiXCR, one entry per CDR3 protein. The repertoire has about 780,000 distinct CDR3 sequences, roughly 26% of them found once; the top ten carry roughly 3.1%. The data were also submitted as part of a second study, on T cells of mothers and their children.

Source material: blood. These receptors were obtained from a boy younger than 18 in good health. The CDR3 runs from the conserved cysteine through the conserved F or W. A D gene is named only where the DNA matches it firmly. Size tells how often a clone was seen (once, few, many) or the class of an expanded clone, and some rows leave it out.

D gene,J gene,V gene,clone size,CDR3 protein,CDR3 DNA
TRBD1,TRBJ2-3,TRBV7-3,few,CASSETGDRGSTDTQYF,TGTGCCAGCAGCGAAACAGGGGACAGGGGATCCACAGATACGCAGTATTTT
TRBD2,TRBJ2-2,TRBV25-1,-,CASSELGSGGAVTGELFF,TGTGCCAGCAGTGAATTAGGTAGCGGGGGGGCCGTCACCGGGGAGCTGTTTTTT
TRBD1,TRBJ2-2,TRBV20-1,-,CSARRTGTTGELFF,TGCAGTGCTAGAAGGACAGGGACCACCGGGGAGCTGTTTTTT
TRBD2,TRBJ2-5,TRBV6-5,-,CASSYGGLAGGPGETQYF,TGTGCCAGCAGTTACGGGGGACTAGCGGGGGGGCCAGGGGAGACCCAGTACTTC
-,TRBJ2-1,TRBV27,-,CASSPTGTTSQFF,TGTGCCAGCAGCCCCACCGGGACCACATCGCAGTTCTTC
-,TRBJ2-7,TRBV7-2,few,CASSPGGIGYEQYF,TGTGCCAGCAGCCCAGGCGGGATAGGCTACGAGCAGTACTTC
TRBD1,TRBJ2-7,TRBV6-5,few,CASSYSLRDRDEQYF,TGTGCCAGCAGTTACTCTCTTCGGGACAGGGACGAGCAGTACTTC
-,TRBJ2-1,TRBV12-3/TRBV12-4,few,CASSLALVHEQFF,TGTGCCAGCAGTTTAGCGCTAGTCCATGAGCAGTTCTTC
-,TRBJ1-2,TRBV7-3,few,CASSSSGGNGYTF,TGTGCTAGCAGCTCGTCTGGGGGCAATGGCTACACCTTC
-,TRBJ1-1,TRBV5-1,few,CASSARAADTEAFF,TGCGCCAGCAGCGCCAGGGCAGCCGACACTGAAGCTTTCTTT
TRBD1,TRBJ2-1,TRBV18,-,CASSRDRAEQFF,TGTGCCAGCTCACGGGACAGGGCTGAGCAGTTCTTC
TRBD1,TRBJ2-1,TRBV10-3,-,CAISPGTGVGEQFF,TGTGCCATCAGTCCGGGGACAGGGGTGGGTGAGCAGTTCTTC
-,TRBJ1-6,TRBV5-5,-,CASSSWASSYNSPLHF,TGTGCCAGCAGCTCCTGGGCGAGCTCCTATAATTCACCCCTCCACTTT
TRBD2,TRBJ2-7,TRBV5-1,few,CASSLAGGASYEQYF,TGCGCCAGCAGCTTGGCGGGGGGGGCGTCCTACGAGCAGTACTTC
TRBD1,TRBJ1-2,TRBV9,-,CASSRTGNGYTF,TGTGCCAGCAGTAGGACAGGAAATGGCTACACCTTC
TRBD1,TRBJ1-4,TRBV20-1,few,CSATHRGRAEKLFF,TGCAGTGCTACCCACAGGGGGCGCGCTGAAAAACTGTTTTTT
-,TRBJ1-2,TRBV29-1,-,CSVEVSRHGYTF,TGCAGCGTTGAGGTATCTCGGCATGGCTACACCTTC
-,TRBJ1-2,TRBV20-1,few,CSAPNALLLYGYTF,TGCAGTGCCCCAAATGCCTTACTCCTCTATGGCTACACCTTC
TRBD1,TRBJ1-2,TRBV29-1,few,CSVEGTVANYGYTF,TGCAGCGTAGAAGGGACAGTAGCTAACTATGGCTACACCTTC
-,TRBJ2-2,TRBV11-2,few,CASSLSQGPGELFF,TGTGCCAGCAGCTTATCACAGGGTCCCGGGGAGCTGTTTTTT
-,TRBJ2-7,TRBV6-6,-,CASSYGQGVLYEQYF,TGTGCCAGCAGTTACGGGCAGGGAGTTTTATACGAGCAGTACTTC
-,TRBJ1-3,TRBV14,-,CASSQRHRDSGNTIYF,TGTGCCAGCAGCCAGCGGCACAGGGACTCTGGAAACACCATATATTTT
-,TRBJ2-7,TRBV6-5,few,CASKASAGSYEQYF,TGTGCCAGCAAGGCATCGGCGGGGTCCTACGAGCAGTACTTC
TRBD2,TRBJ2-5,TRBV5-1,-,CASSPGTSASFFQETQYF,TGCGCCAGCAGCCCCGGGACTAGCGCATCCTTTTTCCAAGAGACCCAGTACTTC
-,TRBJ1-6,TRBV5-6,-,CASSLAVRGGSPLHF,TGTGCCAGCAGCCTCGCGGTAAGGGGCGGATCACCCCTCCACTTT
-,TRBJ1-2,TRBV12-3/TRBV12-4,-,CASSPVGTGDYGYTF,TGTGCCAGCAGCCCTGTGGGGACTGGGGACTATGGCTACACCTTC
-,TRBJ2-5,TRBV20-1,-,CSARGQGGGETQYF,TGCAGTGCTAGAGGGCAGGGAGGCGGAGAGACCCAGTACTTC
TRBD1,TRBJ2-1,TRBV7-9,-,CASSPRTGERLGNEQFF,TGTGCCAGCAGCCCCCGGACAGGAGAAAGATTAGGCAATGAGCAGTTCTTC
TRBD1,TRBJ2-6,TRBV27,-,CASSSEDRAVTGANVLTF,TGTGCCAGCAGTTCAGAGGACAGGGCTGTCACTGGGGCCAACGTCCTGACTTTC
-,TRBJ1-2,TRBV4-1,-,CASSQDRGRANYGYTF,TGCGCCAGCAGCCAAGATCGTGGCAGAGCTAACTATGGCTATACCTTC
TRBD1,TRBJ2-1,TRBV5-6,-,CASSPDRGDEQFF,TGTGCCAGCAGCCCGGACAGGGGGGATGAGCAGTTCTTC
TRBD1,TRBJ2-7,TRBV25-1,-,CASSAGTGAEQYF,TGTGCCAGCAGTGCCGGGACAGGGGCTGAGCAGTACTTC
TRBD2,TRBJ2-7,TRBV4-1,once,CASSQHHTSAAYEQYF,TGCGCCAGCAGCCAACACCATACTAGCGCCGCCTACGAGCAGTACTTC
-,TRBJ1-1,TRBV5-5,-,CASSLGGSATEAFF,TGTGCCAGCAGCTTGGGAGGGTCGGCCACTGAAGCTTTCTTT
-,TRBJ2-3,TRBV9,once,CASRDLGTDTQYF,TGTGCCAGCAGGGACTTGGGCACAGATACGCAGTATTTT
-,TRBJ2-2,TRBV29-1,few,CSVAGKAGELFF,TGCAGCGTTGCAGGGAAAGCCGGGGAGCTGTTTTTT
-,TRBJ1-3,TRBV6-5,few,CASSCSSRGRGNTIYF,TGTGCCAGCAGTTGCTCGAGCAGGGGACGGGGAAACACCATATATTTT
TRBD1,TRBJ2-5,TRBV20-1,-,CSARDLDRVEETQYF,TGCAGTGCTAGAGATCTGGACAGGGTGGAAGAGACCCAGTACTTC
TRBD2,TRBJ2-1,TRBV4-2,-,CASSQDLTSGGQFF,TGTGCCAGCAGCCAAGATTTGACTAGCGGGGGGCAGTTCTTC
-,TRBJ2-3,TRBV9,-,CASSGPGALSTDTQYF,TGTGCCAGCAGCGGACCCGGGGCACTTAGCACAGATACGCAGTATTTT
-,TRBJ2-7,TRBV6-6,-,CASRVGNTYEQYF,TGTGCCAGCCGCGTGGGCAACACCTACGAGCAGTACTTC
-,TRBJ1-2,TRBV6-5,-,CASSDVTDRPQAF,TGTGCCAGCAGCGACGTGACCGACAGGCCTCAGGCCTTC